A single sample gave rise to the 3 T cell receptor beta chains below, sequenced in a study of cytomegalovirus exposure and HLA in healthy donors. Primers: 60 Vbeta forward and 13 Jbeta reverse. Assay: immunoSEQ multiplex PCR; the TCRdb copy retains only in-frame clones and omits some. The table records approximately 110,000 clones, 15% of them present only once. The sequencing sample was made of PBMCs. The receptors here all came from a woman younger than 35 in good health and CMV-seronegative.

The CDR3 loop reads CASSLEPGRWNTEAFF. Written as DNA, the CDR3 is TGTGCCAGCAGCTTGGAGCCGGGGAGGTGGAACACTGAAGCTTTCTTT. V gene TRBV5-4 combines with J gene TRBJ1-1; D gene ambiguous. The CDR3 runs to 16 residues. Germline V gene sequence: CDR1 SGHNT, CDR2 YYREEE (reference sequence). The V and J ends lost 0 bases and 1 base respectively, with 13 bases between them.

This rearrangement joins TRBV7-2 to TRBJ1-2; 11 bases are shared with TRBD1. Germline V lookup: CDR1 SGHTA, CDR2 FQGNSA. After removal of 1 base from V and 5 bases from J, the junction contained 3 bases not matched to a gene. This CDR3 has 15 amino acids. CDR3 protein: CASSLGGQGVYGYTF. As DNA, the CDR3 is TGTGCCAGCAGCTTAGGGGGACAGGGGGTATATGGCTACACCTTC. Combining the CDR3 with reference TRBV7-2 and TRBJ1-2 gives the whole variable domain GAGVSQSPSNKVTEKGKDVELRCDPISGHTALYWYRQSLGQGLEFLIYFQGNSAPDKSGLPSDRFSAERTGGSVSTLTIQRTQQEDSAVYLCASSLGGQGVYGYTFGSGTRLTVV.

The chain recombines TRBV6-1 with TRBJ1-5, with unresolved D. Germline-derived CDR1 and CDR2 are MNHNS and SASEGT. V was cut by 5 bases and J by 2 bases, with 7 bases left in between. The CDR3 runs to 13 residues. CDR3: CASSRVRNQPQHF. The DNA of the CDR3 is TGTGCCAGCAGTCGGGTCCGCAATCAGCCCCAGCATTTT.